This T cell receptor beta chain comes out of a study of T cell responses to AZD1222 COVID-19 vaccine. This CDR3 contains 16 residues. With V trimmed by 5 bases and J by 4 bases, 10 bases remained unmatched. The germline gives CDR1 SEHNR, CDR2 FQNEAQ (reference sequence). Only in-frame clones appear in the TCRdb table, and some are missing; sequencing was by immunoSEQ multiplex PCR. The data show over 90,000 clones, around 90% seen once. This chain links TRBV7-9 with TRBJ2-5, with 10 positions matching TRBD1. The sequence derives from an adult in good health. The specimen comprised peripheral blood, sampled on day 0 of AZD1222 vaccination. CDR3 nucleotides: TGTGCCAGCAGCCTCGGACAGGGGGGAATAGGAGAGACCCAGTACTTC. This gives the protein CASSLGQGGIGETQYF.